Below are 23 T cell receptor beta chains sequenced from a single sample in a study of OX40 agonist ivuxolimab in advanced cancers. Here immunoSEQ multiplex PCR was the method, and the copy in TCRdb shows in-frame clones only, minus some. The sample has under 50,000 clones, 88% seen once; the top ten hold roughly 8.4%. Sequences were derived from CD4+ or CD8+ T cells sorted from blood, sampled in a trial of the OX40 agonist ivuxolimab. All receptors come from an adult with an advanced solid tumor such as melanoma, head and neck, liver or kidney cancer.

This rearrangement joins TRBV6-5 to TRBJ1-2; TRBD1 agrees at 7 bases. Trimming removed 0 bases from V and 8 bases from J; junction bases left unmatched: 3. CDR3 size: 13 residues. Germline V lookup: CDR1 MNHEY, CDR2 SVGAGI. The CDR3 protein is CASSYSDRTGYTF. CDR3 DNA sequence: TGTGCCAGCAGTTACTCGGACAGGACAGGCTACACCTTC.

The rearrangement joins TRBV10-1 to TRBJ1-6; the D is unclear. Deletions cut 10 bases from V and 10 bases from J, with 17 bases between. The length of the CDR3 is 13 residues. Looked up from germline, CDR1 is WNHNN and CDR2 is SYGVQD (reference sequence). The CDR3 sequence: CAITTAPSSPLHF. In DNA form, the CDR3 reads TGCGCCATCACTACAGCACCCTCCTCACCCCTCCACTTT.

The chain recombines TRBV4-3 with TRBJ2-6; D unresolved. Germline V gives CDR1 LGHNA, CDR2 YSLEER. The V end lost 4 bases, the J end lost 0 bases, and 13 bases lay between the germline ends. The CDR3 sequence is 17 residues long. CDR3 sequence reads: CASSRAGIYSGANVLTF. The CDR3 DNA reads as TGCGCCAGCAGCCGAGCAGGTATTTACTCTGGGGCCAACGTCCTGACTTTC.

V and J are TRBV5-1 and TRBJ1-1, with D perhaps TRBD1 (5 bases). V lost 4 bases and J lost 7, with 14 bases in between. The CDR3 spans 13 residues. Germline V gene lookup returns CDR1 SGHRS and CDR2 YFSETQ. CDR3 protein: CASSATGTGEAFF. Written as DNA, the CDR3 is TGCGCCAGCAGCGCTACCGGGACGGGTGAAGCTTTCTTT.

This sequence joins TRBV28 and TRBJ1-1, with D perhaps TRBD1 (5 bases). V was cut by 6 bases and J by 2 bases, with 16 bases left in between. The CDR3 has 15 residues. Germline CDR1 and CDR2: MDHEN and SYDVKM. The CDR3 here is CASSPWGRTNTEAFF. The CDR3 nucleotides are TGTGCCAGCAGCCCCTGGGGACGTACTAACACTGAAGCTTTCTTT.

The chain links TRBV5-4 to TRBJ1-1; 8 bases align to TRBD1. The junction had 9 bases not matched to a gene; V was cut back by 5 bases and J by 6 bases. Germline-derived CDR1 and CDR2 are SGHNT and YYREEE (reference sequence). The CDR3 runs to 14 residues. CDR3: CASSYDRGGPEAFF. CDR3 in DNA: TGTGCCAGCAGTTATGACAGGGGAGGGCCTGAAGCTTTCTTT.

This clone was seen only once. The chain carries TRBV9 and TRBJ2-7, with 10 bases fitting TRBD2. There are 17 residues in the CDR3. Germline V gene sequence: CDR1 SGDLS, CDR2 YYNGEE. With V trimmed by 0 bases and J by 1 base, 7 bases remained unmatched. CDR3 bases: TGTGCCAGCAGCGTAGCACCCTCTAGCGGGAGTTCCTACGAGCAGTACTTC. Its translation: CASSVAPSSGSSYEQYF.

In nucleotides, the CDR3 is TGCGCCAGCAGTGAGGGCGCTTACTCCTACAATGAGCAGTTCTTC. This encodes CASSEGAYSYNEQFF. The V call is TRBV10-2, the J call TRBJ2-1; D unclear. Trimming removed 2 bases at V and 0 bases at J, with 8 bases between. From germline, CDR1 is WSHSY and CDR2 SAAADI. This CDR3 contains 15 residues.

This clone was seen only once. The gene calls are TRBV28 and TRBJ2-7, with 8 bases identical to TRBD2. Trimming removed 5 bases from V and 9 bases from J; junction bases left unmatched: 15. This CDR3 is built from 15 residues. CDR1 and CDR2 (germline): MDHEN, SYDVKM. As DNA, the CDR3 is TGTGCCAGCAGTACCCCAGGACGGGGCCGGGGGGGGCAGTACTTC. It translates to CASSTPGRGRGGQYF.

The chain recombines TRBV6-6 with TRBJ1-1; D is perhaps TRBD1 (6 bases). The CDR3 length is 14 residues. V lost 2 bases and J lost 0, with 7 bases in between. Germline V lookup: CDR1 MNHNY, CDR2 SVGAGI (reference sequence). The CDR3 DNA follows: TGTGCCAGCAGTTACGGGGGGCTGAACACTGAAGCTTTCTTT. Translating it yields CASSYGGLNTEAFF.

The gene calls are TRBV20-1 and TRBJ2-1, with unresolved D. Deletions cut 6 bases from V and 4 bases from J, with 7 bases between. Germline V lookup: CDR1 DFQATT, CDR2 SNEGSKA (reference sequence). The CDR3 runs 11 residues. The CDR3 region has the DNA TGCAGTGCCCGAGTTTACAATGAGCAGTTCTTC. Its translation is CSARVYNEQFF.

This clone showed up just a few times. The rearrangement links TRBV5-5 to TRBJ1-5; no reliable D call. Germline CDR1 is SGHKS and CDR2 is YYEKEE (reference sequence). V gave up 1 base and J gave up 0 bases, with 5 bases separating them. CDR3 size: 14 residues. CDR3 amino acids: CASSLTGSNQPQHF. The CDR3, as DNA: TGTGCCAGCAGCTTGACGGGTAGCAATCAGCCCCAGCATTTT.

In DNA, the CDR3 is TGTGCCAGCAGCCTACAGGGTTCCACTGAAGCTTTCTTT. Its translation: CASSLQGSTEAFF. The gene calls are TRBV7-9 and TRBJ1-1; possibly TRBD1 for D (6 bases). V shed 5 bases and J shed 4 bases, with 11 bases lying between them. The germline CDR1 and CDR2 sequences are SEHNR and FQNEAQ (reference sequence). The CDR3 length is 13 residues.

This clone was picked up one time. CDR3 in amino acids: CASSLVAGTLKLFF. Written as DNA, the CDR3 is TGTGCCAGCAGCCTCGTCGCCGGGACCCTAAAACTGTTTTTT. The genes are TRBV28 and TRBJ1-4, with TRBD1 as a possible D gene (5 bases). The CDR3 is made up of 14 amino acids. In germline, CDR1 is MDHEN, CDR2 SYDVKM. The V gene lost 6 bases and the J gene lost 10 bases, with 18 bases spanning the gap.

This clone occurred a few times. The chain carries TRBV10-3 and TRBJ1-1; 11 bases are a match to TRBD1. This CDR3 contains 14 residues. The junction had 3 bases not matched to a gene; V was cut back by 8 bases and J by 1 base. CDR1 and CDR2 (germline): ENHRY, SYGVKD. The CDR3 DNA sequence: TGTGCCATCGGGACAGGGGGAAAGAACACTGAAGCTTTCTTT. It specifies CAIGTGGKNTEAFF.

About this clone itself: Sequence at one end of the junction differs from germline and may be a read error. The chain joins TRBV10-3 to TRBJ2-7, with D maybe TRBD2 (6 bases). The CDR3 runs to 12 residues. The germline V gene encodes CDR1 ENHRY and CDR2 SYGVKD. The chain's CDR3 is CAIREWGDEQYF. As DNA, the CDR3 is TGTGCCATCAGGGAGTGGGGGGACGAGCAGTACTTC.

This clone came up once. V and J are TRBV19 and TRBJ2-2; no definite D call. Trimming took 7 bases from V and 2 from J, leaving 11 bases between them. CDR3 length: 14 amino acids. The germline CDR1 and CDR2 sequences are LNHDA and SQIVND (reference sequence). DNA for the CDR3: TGTGCCAGTATCTCCGTCGACAACACCGGGGAGCTGTTTTTT. The encoded protein is CASISVDNTGELFF.

The chain joins TRBV28 to TRBJ2-6, with D hard to call. Trimming left V 10 bases short and J 0 bases short, with 19 bases between. CDR1 and CDR2 from the germline V gene are MDHEN and SYDVKM. The CDR3 is made up of 17 amino acids. CDR3 residues: CATLNYGLSSGANVLTF. The CDR3 coding sequence is TGTGCCACCCTAAATTACGGTCTAAGCTCTGGGGCCAACGTCCTGACTTTC. The whole variable domain, remainder taken from reference TRBV28 and TRBJ2-6, is DVKVTQSSRYLVKRTGEKVFLECVQDMDHENMFWYRQDPGLGLRLIYFSYDVKMKEKGDIPEGYSVSREKKERFSLILESASTNQTSMYLCATLNYGLSSGANVLTFGAGSRLTVL.

V and J are TRBV4-3 and TRBJ2-6, with a tentative D call TRBD2 (6 bases). The V and J ends lost 4 bases and 0 bases respectively, with 13 bases between them. The CDR3 spans 17 residues. Germline V gene sequence: CDR1 LGHNA, CDR2 YSLEER. DNA for the CDR3: TGCGCCAGCAGCCCGGGTGGGGGGAACTCTGGGGCCAACGTCCTGACTTTC. This codes for CASSPGGGNSGANVLTF.

V and J are TRBV28 and TRBJ2-4; 9 nucleotides agree with TRBD1. The V and J ends lost 7 bases and 5 bases, in that order; junction bases with no gene match: 12. CDR1 is MDHEN and CDR2 is SYDVKM in the germline V gene. This CDR3 comprises 16 residues. In DNA, the CDR3 is TGTGCCAGCAATCCCTCCGGGACAGGGCACCAAAACATTCAGTACTTC. Translating gives CASNPSGTGHQNIQYF.

The genes are TRBV2 and TRBJ2-1; 10 bases line up with TRBD1. After removal of 6 bases from V and 4 bases from J, the junction contained 6 bases not matched to a gene. Germline assignment: CDR1 SNHLY and CDR2 FYNNEI. CDR3 length: 15 residues. The CDR3 reads CASRQDRGPYNEQFF. CDR3 nucleotide sequence: TGTGCCAGCAGGCAAGACAGGGGGCCATACAATGAGCAGTTCTTC. The entire variable domain, with the rest obtained from reference TRBV2 and TRBJ2-1, is as follows: EPEVTQTPSHQVTQMGQEVILRCVPISNHLYFYWYRQILGQKVEFLVSFYNNEISEKSEIFDDQFSVERPDGSNFTLKIRSTKLEDSAMYFCASRQDRGPYNEQFFGPGTRLTVL.

This clone was observed a few times. The J gene is TRBJ1-1, the V gene TRBV5-1; D is perhaps TRBD1 (5 bases). Germline V lookup: CDR1 SGHRS, CDR2 YFSETQ. Deletions cut 2 bases from V and 5 bases from J, with 16 bases between. The CDR3 runs 15 residues. The CDR3 region has the DNA TGCGCCAGCAGCTTCCAGGGAACCGGCGAAACTGAAGCTTTCTTT. Amino acid sequence: CASSFQGTGETEAFF.

This chain joins TRBV27 and TRBJ1-1; a possible D gene is TRBD1 (5 bases). CDR1 MNHEY and CDR2 SMNVEV come from the germline V gene (reference sequence). The CDR3 runs 13 residues. V was cut by 3 bases and J by 7 bases, with 12 bases left in between. DNA for the CDR3: TGTGCCAGCAGTTTTGCCGGGGCGAGTGAAGCTTTCTTT. Translated, it gives CASSFAGASEAFF.